The 3 T cell receptor beta chains listed next were all sequenced from one sample in a study of OX40 agonist ivuxolimab in advanced cancers. The assay was immunoSEQ multiplex PCR, and TCRdb's table has in-frame clones only and misses some. Of 40,000 to 55,000 clones listed, 80% to 90% are singletons. This specimen consisted of CD4+ or CD8+ T cells sorted from blood, obtained in a trial of the OX40 agonist ivuxolimab. All receptors derive from an adult with an advanced solid tumor such as melanoma, head and neck, liver or kidney cancer.

The chain joins TRBV30 to TRBJ2-7, with D maybe TRBD2 (6 bases). V was shortened by 4 bases and J by 5 bases, with 18 bases between the two germline ends. This CDR3 is 14 amino acids long. Germline assignment: CDR1 GTSNPN and CDR2 SVGIG (reference sequence). The DNA of the CDR3 is TGTGCCTGGACCACCGGACCACGGGGGAACGAGCAGTACTTC. It translates to CAWTTGPRGNEQYF.

V and J are TRBV18 and TRBJ2-1, with D tentatively TRBD1 (7 bases). The V end lost 5 bases, the J end lost 0 bases, and 17 bases lay between the germline ends. This CDR3 is 17 amino acids long. Germline V gene data show CDR1 as KGHSH and CDR2 as LQKENI. The CDR3 loop reads CASSAISGGSSYNEQFF. CDR3 DNA sequence: TGTGCCAGCTCAGCCATCTCAGGGGGGAGCTCCTACAATGAGCAGTTCTTC.

The V call is TRBV27, the J call TRBJ2-7; 9 nucleotides agree with TRBD1. Unmatched junction bases numbered 8, after V lost 3 bases and J lost 5 bases. The CDR3 runs 15 residues. Germline CDR1 is MNHEY and CDR2 is SMNVEV (reference sequence). CDR3 amino acids: CASSFLGTGYNEQYF. DNA of the CDR3: TGTGCCAGCAGTTTCCTCGGGACAGGGTACAACGAGCAGTACTTC.